These 20 T cell receptor beta chains were all obtained from the same sample, sequenced in a study of T cell responses to AZD1222 COVID-19 vaccine. Assay used: immunoSEQ multiplex PCR; TCRdb lists only in-frame clones, some missing. Of around 100,000 clones detected, around nine tenths appear once; the ten largest clones hold 7.5%. Sequencing used peripheral blood, obtained on day 0 of AZD1222 vaccination. The receptors stem from an adult in good health.

The chain is built from TRBV15 and TRBJ2-2; D uncertain. CDR3 length: 12 residues. Per germline, CDR1 LNHNV and CDR2 YYDKDF (reference sequence). Trimming took off 4 bases at V and 3 bases at J, with 3 bases between the two ends. CDR3: CATSIYTGELFF. CDR3 nucleotide sequence: TGTGCCACCAGCATATACACCGGGGAGCTGTTTTTT.

This chain connects TRBV5-8 to TRBJ2-1; 15 bases line up with TRBD2. CDR3 size: 19 residues. Germline CDR1 SGHTS, CDR2 YDEGEE. The V and J ends lost 6 bases and 4 bases, in that order; junction bases with no gene match: 14. The CDR3 region has the DNA TGTGCCAGCAAGACGAGGGGACTAGCGGGAGGAGGGTCATACAATGAGCAGTTCTTC. It specifies CASKTRGLAGGGSYNEQFF.

J is TRBJ1-2 and V is TRBV6-6; 10 bases match TRBD1. The CDR3 has 15 amino acids. The germline V gene has CDR1 MNHNY and CDR2 SVGAGI (reference sequence). The V and J ends lost 5 bases and 3 bases, in that order; junction bases with no gene match: 6. DNA of the CDR3: TGTGCCAGCAGTAACCCCGGACAGGGGGACTATGGCTACACCTTC. As protein: CASSNPGQGDYGYTF.

The J gene is TRBJ2-1, the V gene TRBV19, with a tentative D call TRBD2 (5 bases). In germline, CDR1 is LNHDA, CDR2 SQIVND (reference sequence). This CDR3 is 15 amino acids long. Trimming removed 1 base from V and 5 bases from J, with 12 bases in between. DNA of the CDR3: TGTGCCAGTAGTATAGCAGCGGTACCAAACAATGAGCAGTTCTTC. Protein sequence: CASSIAAVPNNEQFF. Full variable domain (missing parts from reference TRBV19 and TRBJ2-1): DGGITQSPKYLFRKEGQNVTLSCEQNLNHDAMYWYRQDPGQGLRLIYYSQIVNDFQKGDIAEGYSVSREKKESFPLTVTSAQKNPTAFYLCASSIAAVPNNEQFFGPGTRLTVL.

The rearrangement joins TRBV19 to TRBJ2-1; D is possibly TRBD1 (6 bases). The CDR3 contains 15 residues. Germline-derived CDR1 and CDR2 are LNHDA and SQIVND (reference sequence). Trimming shortened V by 6 bases and J by 4 bases, and 16 bases separated the two germline ends. The CDR3 loop reads CASSPSGTNYNEQFF. The CDR3 nucleotides are TGTGCCAGTAGCCCCTCGGGGACAAATTACAATGAGCAGTTCTTC.

This chain connects TRBV11-2 to TRBJ2-5; 7 bases are a match to TRBD2. CDR1 SGHAT and CDR2 FQNNGV come from the germline V gene. The CDR3 sequence is 15 residues long. V trimming: 4 bases; J trimming: 5 bases; junction bases outside the gene matches: 10. The CDR3 DNA reads TGTGCCAGCAGCTCTACGACTAGCACCTGGGAGACCCAGTACTTC. Protein: CASSSTTSTWETQYF.

CDR3 protein: CAWSSRGRSHGELFF. CDR3 DNA: TGTGCCTGGTCCTCTCGCGGGAGGTCCCACGGGGAGCTGTTTTTT. The rearrangement joins TRBV30 to TRBJ2-2, with 8 bases fitting TRBD2. V gave up 5 bases and J gave up 7 bases; unmatched junction bases: 12. The CDR3 is 15 amino acids. Germline CDR1 is GTSNPN and CDR2 is SVGIG (reference sequence).

V is TRBV6-5 and J is TRBJ1-6, with D perhaps matching TRBD1 (5 bases). V was shortened by 5 bases and J by 7 bases, with 12 bases between the two germline ends. CDR1 is MNHEY, CDR2 SVGAGI, per germline. The CDR3 has 14 amino acids. The CDR3: CASSKEQANSPLHF. DNA of the CDR3: TGTGCCAGCAGTAAGGAACAGGCAAATTCACCCCTCCACTTT.

The chain is built from TRBV2 and TRBJ1-2; a weak D match, TRBD1 (6 bases). V lost 4 bases to trimming and J lost 2 bases, with 14 bases between them. The CDR3 spans 15 residues. Germline lookup yields CDR1 SNHLY and CDR2 FYNNEI. Here the CDR3 DNA reads TGTGCCAGCAGTGTAGGTCAGGGGCTAAACTATGGCTACACCTTC. Its protein product is CASSVGQGLNYGYTF.

This clone was seen only once. As DNA, the CDR3 is TGTGCCAGCAGCTTAGACATGAACACTGAAGCTTTCTTT. It encodes CASSLDMNTEAFF. This chain joins TRBV7-3 and TRBJ1-1; no definite D call. Germline CDR1 reads SGHTA; CDR2 reads FQGTGA. The CDR3 has 13 residues. Between the trimmed V and J ends, which lost 2 bases and 0 bases, there was a span of 4 bases.

There are a few counts of this clone. The chain employs TRBV29-1 and TRBJ2-1; 11 nucleotides line up with TRBD2. Trimming cost V 0 bases and J 0 bases; bases outside gene matches: 7. Germline lookup yields CDR1 SQVTM and CDR2 ANQGSEA. The CDR3 loop spans 18 amino acids. The CDR3 sequence is CSVEEALAGGGSYNEQFF. CDR3 bases: TGCAGCGTTGAAGAGGCCCTAGCGGGAGGTGGCTCCTACAATGAGCAGTTCTTC.

This chain joins TRBV28 and TRBJ1-4, with a weak D call TRBD1 (5 bases). Per the germline V gene, CDR1 is MDHEN and CDR2 is SYDVKM. This CDR3 contains 14 residues. Trimming pared 2 bases from V and 5 bases from J, leaving 9 bases between. CDR3 sequence: CASSLRGPNEKLFF. For the CDR3, the DNA is TGTGCCAGCAGTTTACGGGGCCCGAATGAAAAACTGTTTTTT. Based on the CDR3 plus reference TRBV28 and TRBJ1-4, the full variable domain is DVKVTQSSRYLVKRTGEKVFLECVQDMDHENMFWYRQDPGLGLRLIYFSYDVKMKEKGDIPEGYSVSREKKERFSLILESASTNQTSMYLCASSLRGPNEKLFFGSGTQLSVL.

The rearrangement links TRBV18 to TRBJ1-5; 9 nucleotides agree with TRBD1. V trimming: 3 bases; J trimming: 3 bases; junction bases outside the gene matches: 9. This CDR3 comprises 17 residues. Germline CDR1 KGHSH, CDR2 LQKENI. CDR3 in amino acids: CASSPPGTGTINQPQHF. The CDR3 DNA sequence: TGTGCCAGCTCACCGCCCGGGACAGGGACCATCAATCAGCCCCAGCATTTT.

This clone was seen a few times. This chain links TRBV5-4 with TRBJ2-2; TRBD2 matches at 10 bases. V was pared by 3 bases and J by 2 bases, with 7 bases of the junction left unmatched. From germline, CDR1 is SGHNT and CDR2 YYREEE (reference sequence). The CDR3 consists of 17 residues. The CDR3 coding sequence is TGTGCCAGCAGCTCCTACAGCGGGAGGGCCAACACCGGGGAGCTGTTTTTT. This codes for CASSSYSGRANTGELFF.

This rearrangement joins TRBV18 to TRBJ1-2; 11 bases match TRBD1. J gave up 2 bases and V 0 bases, and 5 bases lay outside the gene matches. The CDR3 has 17 residues. CDR1 and CDR2 from the germline V gene are KGHSH and LQKENI. The CDR3 DNA reads as TGTGCCAGCTCACCACCCCTGGGACAGGGGGACAACTATGGCTACACCTTC. This sequence encodes CASSPPLGQGDNYGYTF.

V gene TRBV7-9 combines with J gene TRBJ2-5; tentative D call: TRBD1 (6 bases). The CDR3 length is 14 residues. The germline CDR1 and CDR2 sequences are SEHNR and FQNEAQ (reference sequence). The V and J ends lost 5 bases and 4 bases respectively, with 14 bases between them. CDR3 sequence (DNA): TGTGCCAGCAGCCCCCGTACAGGGATAGAGACCCAGTACTTC. Translation gives CASSPRTGIETQYF.

The table lists this clone with a count of one. This chain connects TRBV5-1 to TRBJ2-3; D not certain. V lost 0 bases and J lost 3, with 17 bases in between. This CDR3 comprises 17 residues. Per germline, CDR1 SGHRS and CDR2 YFSETQ. The CDR3 is CASSLEGHLLGTDTQYF. CDR3 DNA: TGCGCCAGCAGCTTGGAGGGTCATCTCCTTGGGACAGATACGCAGTATTTT.

CDR3: CASSLYGTGSSEQFF. Written as DNA, the CDR3 is TGCGCCAGCAGCTTGTACGGGACAGGGTCATCCGAGCAGTTCTTC. The chain carries TRBV5-1 and TRBJ2-1; 9 bases are a match to TRBD1. Trimming cost V 1 base and J 10 bases; bases outside gene matches: 9. Per germline, CDR1 SGHRS and CDR2 YFSETQ. There are 15 residues in the CDR3.

This sequence joins TRBV19 and TRBJ2-6; D is perhaps TRBD1 (5 bases). The V end was cut by 3 bases, the J end by 1 base, with 10 bases between. CDR3 length: 16 residues. Germline loops: CDR1 LNHDA, CDR2 SQIVND (reference sequence). The CDR3 loop is CASSIDSKSGANVLTF. CDR3 bases: TGTGCCAGTAGTATTGACAGCAAATCTGGGGCCAACGTCCTGACTTTC.

In this sample, this clone turned up a few times. V and J are TRBV4-3 and TRBJ2-3; the match to TRBD1 covers 9 bases. The CDR3 has 14 amino acids. Germline lookup yields CDR1 LGHNA and CDR2 YSLEER. V lost 4 bases and J lost 5; bases outside the gene matches: 4. CDR3 residues: CASSRTGVEDTQYF. The CDR3 DNA is TGCGCCAGCAGCCGGACAGGGGTTGAAGATACGCAGTATTTT.